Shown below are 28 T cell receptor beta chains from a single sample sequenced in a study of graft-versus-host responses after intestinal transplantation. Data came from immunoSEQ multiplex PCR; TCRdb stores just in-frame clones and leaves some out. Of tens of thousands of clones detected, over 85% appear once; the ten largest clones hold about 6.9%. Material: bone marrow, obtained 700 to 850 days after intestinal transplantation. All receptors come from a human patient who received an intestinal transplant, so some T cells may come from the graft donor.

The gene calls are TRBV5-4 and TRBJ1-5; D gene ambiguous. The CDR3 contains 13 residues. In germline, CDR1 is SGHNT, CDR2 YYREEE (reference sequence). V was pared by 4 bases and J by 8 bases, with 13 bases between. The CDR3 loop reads CASSRDLEEPQHF. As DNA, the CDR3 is TGTGCCAGCAGCCGTGACCTAGAGGAGCCCCAGCATTTT.

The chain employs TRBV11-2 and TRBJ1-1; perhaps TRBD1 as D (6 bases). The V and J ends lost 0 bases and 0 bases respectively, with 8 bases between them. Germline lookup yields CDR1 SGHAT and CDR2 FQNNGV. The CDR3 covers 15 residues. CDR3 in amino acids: CASSLEQGMNTEAFF. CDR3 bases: TGTGCCAGCAGCTTAGAACAGGGTATGAACACTGAAGCTTTCTTT.

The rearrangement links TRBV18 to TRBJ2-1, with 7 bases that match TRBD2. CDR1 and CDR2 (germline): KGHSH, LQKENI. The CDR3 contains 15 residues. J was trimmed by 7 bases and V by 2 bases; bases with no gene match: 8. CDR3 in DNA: TGTGCCAGCTCACCAACCTGGACTAGACTAAATGAGCAGTTCTTC. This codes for CASSPTWTRLNEQFF. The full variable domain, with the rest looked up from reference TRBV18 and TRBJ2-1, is NAGVMQNPRHLVRRRGQEARLRCSPMKGHSHVYWYRQLPEEGLKFMVYLQKENIIDESGMPKERFSAEFPKEGPSILRIQQVVRGDSAAYFCASSPTWTRLNEQFFGPGTRLTVL.

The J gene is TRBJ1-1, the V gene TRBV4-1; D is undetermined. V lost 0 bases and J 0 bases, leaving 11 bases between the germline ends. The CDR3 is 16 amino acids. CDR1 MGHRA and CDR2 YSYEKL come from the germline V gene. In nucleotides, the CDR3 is TGCGCCAGCAGCCAAGACTGGCGGAGTTTGAACACTGAAGCTTTCTTT. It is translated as CASSQDWRSLNTEAFF.

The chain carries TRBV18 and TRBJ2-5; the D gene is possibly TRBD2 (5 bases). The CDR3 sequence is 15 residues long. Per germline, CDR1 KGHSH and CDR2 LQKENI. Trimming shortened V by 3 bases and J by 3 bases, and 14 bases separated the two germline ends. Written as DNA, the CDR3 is TGTGCCAGCTCACCTGCCGGGGAGTCGAAAGAGACCCAGTACTTC. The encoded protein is CASSPAGESKETQYF.

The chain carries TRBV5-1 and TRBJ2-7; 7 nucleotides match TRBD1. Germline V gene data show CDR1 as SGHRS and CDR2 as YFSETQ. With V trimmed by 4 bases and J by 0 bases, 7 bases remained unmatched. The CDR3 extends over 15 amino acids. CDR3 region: CASSPPGQISYEQYF. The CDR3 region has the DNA TGCGCCAGCAGCCCGCCGGGACAGATCTCCTACGAGCAGTACTTC.

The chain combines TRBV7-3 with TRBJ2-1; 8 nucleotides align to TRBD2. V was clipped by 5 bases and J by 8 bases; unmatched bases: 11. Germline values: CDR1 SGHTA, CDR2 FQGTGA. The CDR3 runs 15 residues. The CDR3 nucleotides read TGTGCCAGCAGCCTCCGTAGGACTAGCTCGGATGAGCAGTTCTTC. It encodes CASSLRRTSSDEQFF.

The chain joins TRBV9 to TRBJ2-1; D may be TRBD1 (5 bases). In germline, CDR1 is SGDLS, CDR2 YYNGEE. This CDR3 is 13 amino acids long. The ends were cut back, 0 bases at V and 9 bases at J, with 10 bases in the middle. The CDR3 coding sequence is TGTGCCAGCAGCGTAGAAGGAAGGGGTGAGCAGTTCTTC. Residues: CASSVEGRGEQFF.

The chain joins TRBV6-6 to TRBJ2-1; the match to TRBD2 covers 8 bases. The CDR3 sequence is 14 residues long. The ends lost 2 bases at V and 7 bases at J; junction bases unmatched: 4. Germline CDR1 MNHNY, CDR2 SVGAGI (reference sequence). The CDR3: CASSYDGLANEQFF. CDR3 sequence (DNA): TGTGCCAGCAGTTACGACGGACTAGCTAATGAGCAGTTCTTC.

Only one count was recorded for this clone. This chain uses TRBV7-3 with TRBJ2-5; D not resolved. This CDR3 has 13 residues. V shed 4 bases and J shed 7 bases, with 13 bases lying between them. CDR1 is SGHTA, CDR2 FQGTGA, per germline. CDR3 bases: TGTGCCAGCAGCTCCCAGATCGATGGGACCCAGTACTTC. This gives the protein CASSSQIDGTQYF.

The CDR3, as DNA: TGTGCCAGCAGTCGGGAGGCCTCCTACAATGAGCAGTTCTTC. Residues: CASSREASYNEQFF. The chain employs TRBV6-5 and TRBJ2-1; 7 bases are shared with TRBD2. Losses at the gene ends were 5 bases for V and 0 bases for J; bases not matched to a gene: 1. Per the germline V gene, CDR1 is MNHEY and CDR2 is SVGAGI. This CDR3 is 14 amino acids long.

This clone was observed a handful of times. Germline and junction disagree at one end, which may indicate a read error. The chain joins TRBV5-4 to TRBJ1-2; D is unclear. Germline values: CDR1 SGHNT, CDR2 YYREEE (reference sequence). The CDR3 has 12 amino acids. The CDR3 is CASSLDGRRFSF. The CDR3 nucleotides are TGTGCCAGCAGCTTGGATGGCAGGCGCTTCTCCTTC.

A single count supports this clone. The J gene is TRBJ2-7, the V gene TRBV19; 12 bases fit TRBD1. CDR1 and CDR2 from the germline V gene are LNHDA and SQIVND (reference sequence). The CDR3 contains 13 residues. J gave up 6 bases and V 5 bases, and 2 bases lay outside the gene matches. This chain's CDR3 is CASSRDRGLEQYF. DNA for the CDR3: TGTGCCAGTAGTCGGGACAGGGGGCTCGAGCAGTACTTC.

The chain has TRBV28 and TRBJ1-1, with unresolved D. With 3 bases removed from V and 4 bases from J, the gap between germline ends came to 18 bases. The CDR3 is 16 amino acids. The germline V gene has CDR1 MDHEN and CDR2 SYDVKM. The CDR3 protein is CASSFKTKPPGTEAFF. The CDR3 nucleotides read TGTGCCAGCAGTTTCAAAACTAAGCCCCCCGGCACTGAAGCTTTCTTT.

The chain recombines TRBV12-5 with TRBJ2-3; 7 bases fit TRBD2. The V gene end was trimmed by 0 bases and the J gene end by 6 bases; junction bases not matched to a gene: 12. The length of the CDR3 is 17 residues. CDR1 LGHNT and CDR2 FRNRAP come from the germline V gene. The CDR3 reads CASGLVHTGGWGDTQYF. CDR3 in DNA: TGTGCTAGTGGTTTGGTCCACACCGGGGGGTGGGGGGATACGCAGTATTTT.

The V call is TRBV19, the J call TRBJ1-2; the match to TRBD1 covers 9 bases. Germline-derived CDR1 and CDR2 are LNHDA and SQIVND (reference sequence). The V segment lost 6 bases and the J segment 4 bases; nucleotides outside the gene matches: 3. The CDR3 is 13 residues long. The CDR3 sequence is CASRLDRGYGYTF. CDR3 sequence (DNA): TGTGCCAGTAGACTGGACAGGGGCTATGGCTACACCTTC.

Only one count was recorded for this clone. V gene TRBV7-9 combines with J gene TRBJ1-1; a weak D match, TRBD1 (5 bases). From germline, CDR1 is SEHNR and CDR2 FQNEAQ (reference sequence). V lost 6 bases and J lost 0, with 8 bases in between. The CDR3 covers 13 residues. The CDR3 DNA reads TGTGCCAGCAGGACGGGGCTGAACACTGAAGCTTTCTTT. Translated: CASRTGLNTEAFF. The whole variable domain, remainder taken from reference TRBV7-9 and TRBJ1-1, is DTGVSQNPRHKITKRGQNVTFRCDPISEHNRLYWYRQTLGQGPEFLTYFQNEAQLEKSRLLSDRFSAERPKGSFSTLEIQRTEQGDSAMYLCASRTGLNTEAFFGQGTRLTVV.

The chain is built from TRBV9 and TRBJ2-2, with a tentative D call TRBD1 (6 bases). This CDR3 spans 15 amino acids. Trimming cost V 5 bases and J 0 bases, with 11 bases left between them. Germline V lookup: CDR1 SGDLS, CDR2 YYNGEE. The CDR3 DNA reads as TGTGCCAGCAGAGATGGGACAACGAACACCGGGGAGCTGTTTTTT. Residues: CASRDGTTNTGELFF.

CDR3 DNA: TGTGCCAGTACCCCCACAGGGATTAACTATGGCTACACCTTC. Protein sequence: CASTPTGINYGYTF. This chain links TRBV19 with TRBJ1-2; possibly TRBD1 for D (6 bases). V was clipped by 7 bases and J by 1 base, with 13 bases between them. Germline values: CDR1 LNHDA, CDR2 SQIVND (reference sequence). The CDR3 spans 14 residues.

For the CDR3, the DNA is TGCGCCAGCAGATTACGGGCGGCGAACACCGGGGAGCTGTTTTTT. This gives the protein CASRLRAANTGELFF. The chain employs TRBV4-1 and TRBJ2-2; the D is unclear. Trimming took off 6 bases at V and 0 bases at J, with 11 bases between the two ends. The CDR3 loop spans 15 amino acids. The germline gives CDR1 MGHRA, CDR2 YSYEKL.

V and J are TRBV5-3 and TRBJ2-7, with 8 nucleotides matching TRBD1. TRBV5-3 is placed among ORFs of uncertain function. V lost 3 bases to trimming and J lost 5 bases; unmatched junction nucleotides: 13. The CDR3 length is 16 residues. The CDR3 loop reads CARSSTEGQAPHEQYF. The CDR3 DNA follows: TGTGCCAGAAGCTCGACGGAGGGACAGGCTCCCCACGAGCAGTACTTC.

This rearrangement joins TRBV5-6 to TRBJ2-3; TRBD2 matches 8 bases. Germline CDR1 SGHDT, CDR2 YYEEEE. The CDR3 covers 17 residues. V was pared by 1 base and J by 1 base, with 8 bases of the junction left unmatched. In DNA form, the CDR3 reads TGTGCCAGCAGCTTGCGTACTTCGACTAGCGGCACAGATACGCAGTATTTT. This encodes CASSLRTSTSGTDTQYF.

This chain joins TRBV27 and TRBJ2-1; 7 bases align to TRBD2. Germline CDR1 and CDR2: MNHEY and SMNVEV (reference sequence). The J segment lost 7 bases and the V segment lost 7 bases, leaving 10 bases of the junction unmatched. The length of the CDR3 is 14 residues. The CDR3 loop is CASNADLGGNEQFF. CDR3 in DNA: TGTGCCAGCAATGCGGATCTGGGAGGGAATGAGCAGTTCTTC.

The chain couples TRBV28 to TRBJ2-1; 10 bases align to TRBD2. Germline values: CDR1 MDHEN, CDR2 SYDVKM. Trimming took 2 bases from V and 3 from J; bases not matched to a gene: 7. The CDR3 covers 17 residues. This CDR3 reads CASSLKIGTSDYNEQFF. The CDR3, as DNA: TGTGCCAGCAGTTTAAAAATAGGGACTAGCGACTACAATGAGCAGTTCTTC.

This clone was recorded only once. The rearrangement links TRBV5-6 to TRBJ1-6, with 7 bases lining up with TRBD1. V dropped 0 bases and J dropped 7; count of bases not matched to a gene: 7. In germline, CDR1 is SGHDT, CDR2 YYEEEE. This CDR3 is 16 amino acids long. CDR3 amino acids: CASSLARGIRNSPLHF. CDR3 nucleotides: TGTGCCAGCAGCTTGGCCAGGGGGATTAGAAATTCACCCCTCCACTTT.

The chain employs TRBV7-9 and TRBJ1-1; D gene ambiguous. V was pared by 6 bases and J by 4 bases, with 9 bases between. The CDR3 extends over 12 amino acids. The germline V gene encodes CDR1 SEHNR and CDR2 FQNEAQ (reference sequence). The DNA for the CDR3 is TGTGCCAGCAGTTTCGACGGCACTGAAGCTTTCTTT. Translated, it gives CASSFDGTEAFF.

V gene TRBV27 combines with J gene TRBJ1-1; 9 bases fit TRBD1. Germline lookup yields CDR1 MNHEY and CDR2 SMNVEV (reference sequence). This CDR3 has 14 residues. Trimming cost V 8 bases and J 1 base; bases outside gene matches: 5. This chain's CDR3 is CASFLQGANTEAFF. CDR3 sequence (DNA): TGTGCCAGCTTTCTACAGGGGGCGAACACTGAAGCTTTCTTT.

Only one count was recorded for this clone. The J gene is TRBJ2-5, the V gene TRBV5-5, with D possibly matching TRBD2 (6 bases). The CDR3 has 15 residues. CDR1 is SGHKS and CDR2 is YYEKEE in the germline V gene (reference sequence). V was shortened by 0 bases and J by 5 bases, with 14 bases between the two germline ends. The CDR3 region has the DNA TGTGCCAGCAGCTTGGTCTTCGGGGGATGGGAGACCCAGTACTTC. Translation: CASSLVFGGWETQYF.